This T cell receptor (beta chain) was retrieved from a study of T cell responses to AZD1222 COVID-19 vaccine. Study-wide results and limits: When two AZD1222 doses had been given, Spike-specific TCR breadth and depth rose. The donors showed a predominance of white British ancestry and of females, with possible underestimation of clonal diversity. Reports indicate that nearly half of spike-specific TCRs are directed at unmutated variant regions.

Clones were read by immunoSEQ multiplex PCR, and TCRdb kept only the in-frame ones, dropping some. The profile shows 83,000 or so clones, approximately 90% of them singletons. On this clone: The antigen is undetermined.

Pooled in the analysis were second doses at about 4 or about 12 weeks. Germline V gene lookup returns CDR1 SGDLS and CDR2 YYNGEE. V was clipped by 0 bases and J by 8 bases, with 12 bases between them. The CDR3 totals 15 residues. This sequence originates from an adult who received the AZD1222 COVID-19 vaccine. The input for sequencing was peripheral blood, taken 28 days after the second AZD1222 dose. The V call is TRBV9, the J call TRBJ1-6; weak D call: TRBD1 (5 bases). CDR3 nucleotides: TGTGCCAGCAGCGTAGGTCCGCAGGGTGATTCACCCCTCCACTTT. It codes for CASSVGPQGDSPLHF.